The TCR beta chain described here comes from a study of blood T cell repertoires in COVID-19. About the research overall: Samples taken during acute and convalescent COVID-19 were collected in the United States, Italy and Spain. PBMCs, B-cell-depleted T cells, or T cells were the source of the cDNA or gDNA that made up the material.

How the authors handled the data: Reference gene primer amplification yielded estimated nucleated cell counts. Method: immunoSEQ multiplex PCR; TCRdb's copy keeps in-frame clones and lacks some. That table is the source of V, J and clone size, and D and trimming were worked out from the DNA. The sample yields about 260,000 clones, 80% to 90% seen once. CDR1 and CDR2 from the germline V gene are PRHDT and FYEKMQ (reference sequence). The CDR3 runs 14 residues. V dropped 4 bases and J dropped 4 bases, with 13 bases sitting between them. This receptor was identified in a man aged 25-45 years with active or convalescent COVID-19. The rearrangement links TRBV13 to TRBJ1-2, with a tentative D call TRBD1 (5 bases). The sample was peripheral blood. CDR3 amino acids: CASSSGHYSYGYTF. CDR3 nucleotide sequence: TGTGCCAGCAGCTCCGGACACTACTCCTATGGCTACACCTTC.